Included here is one T cell receptor (beta chain) sequence, with context. No antigen is known for it. Per-nucleotide qualities are absent, and no much larger clonotype sits a single base away. Trimming at the junction amounts to 0 bases on V and 6 bases on J, and the germline ends lie 14 bases apart. In the germline V gene, CDR1 corresponds to SGHRS and CDR2 to YFSETQ. Including the terminal cysteine and phenylalanine, the CDR3 comprises 15 residues. The only DNA kept is the CDR3, 45 bases in frame from the first base. This sample was taken from a study of T cells in Graves' hyperthyroidism and ophthalmopathy (dated 2019 in TCRdb). Describing the broader study: Peripheral blood samples were taken at the time of initial diagnosis, prior to any treatment. TCR Vbeta CDR3 sequencing of some 140 peripheral blood samples (approximately 44 ophthalmopathy, around 80 hyperthyroidism and approximately 17 progressor patients) is reported in the paper. In addition, the study compared T-cell repertoires in thyroid tissue and in blood from six Graves' hyperthyroidism patients. Once sampling was done, hyperthyroidism patients were given methimazole at a starting dose of 30 mg daily, whereas ophthalmopathy patients were given high-dose intravenous methylprednisolone. Prospective prediction of ophthalmopathy was tested in an independent validation cohort of fewer than 20 hyperthyroidism patients and some 17 patients who later progressed to ophthalmopathy. TCR V-J signatures able to tell the groups apart were searched for in a discovery cohort of 100 patients, of whom about 40 had Graves' ophthalmopathy and some 60 had stable Graves' hyperthyroidism. The 100 discovery patients were randomly split 7:3 into training and test sets.

The TCR beta CDR3 regions were amplified from RNA transcripts. For the first round of RT-PCR on the TCR CDR3, the HTBI primer set was used together with the Qiagen OneStep RT-PCR kit. Libraries were constructed in a second round of multiplex PCR, after which size selection and purification were carried out. Sequencing of the libraries was done on an Illumina HiSeq2000 using paired-end 100 bp reads. The authors processed their data as follows. SOAPnuke was used to process the raw data, removing reads that contained adapters or uncalled bases, had a mean Phred below 15, or lacked an exact match to the constant primer or identifier. High-quality paired reads were merged using COPE v1.2.5, and each unique nucleotide sequence was defined as a clonotype. MiTCR v1.1 was used to align clonotypes to the IMGT TRBV, TRBD and TRBJ reference segments. The analysis was restricted to V-J combinations with a frequency above 0.0001, which together covered around 99% of the repertoires. The TCS score was defined as F50 (clonal expansion) divided by E x V (chaos), with BLOSUM62-based TCRdist calculated between CDR3 peptides within each V-J. Welch's t-statistics and random forest reduced just over 500 V-J features to 13, which were used in a naive Bayes classifier (R e1071). TCRdb reprocessing: public reads trimmed at Q25 with fastp, clones called with MiXCR, in-frame beta chains kept. Rows matching on CDR3 protein sequence are summarized as one entry with the most common DNA and genes. The V and J calls follow TCRdb's processing rather than the paper's. Counted in this sample were hundreds of thousands of distinct CDR3 sequences; around 20% of them appeared once. Jointly, the top ten make up around a third of the sample.

In the ophthalmopathy patients, disease was moderately to severely active, with a Clinical Activity Score of 3 or more, a NOSPECS grade of 4 or more, and a duration of less than 3 months. Any patient with an uncontrolled infection, another autoimmune disease, pregnancy or lactation was excluded. Diagnoses relied on clinical symptoms, serum thyroxine and TRAb, thyroid ultrasound and orbital computed tomography. PBMCs were isolated from more than 8 ml of fresh peripheral blood by Ficoll-Paque density gradient centrifugation. Trizol reagent was used to extract total RNA, and RNA quality was then checked on an Agilent 2100 Bioanalyzer. Overall results and qualifications from the work: During validation, the model predicted progression to ophthalmopathy a median of roughly 7.1 months ahead of onset, with almost 71% sensitivity and 72% to 85% specificity. Most expanded thyroid clonotypes (frequency above 0.001) were also found in blood, which suggests that blood repertoires may mirror thyroid immune responses. Ophthalmopathy was separated from stable hyperthyroidism by a 13 V-J signature model, with over 85% sensitivity and about 81% specificity obtained in cross-validation and 80%/75% obtained in testing. No statistical method was used to set the sample size in advance, and investigators knew the group allocation.

The TCR originated in a man aged 30-40 years with Graves' ophthalmopathy. Sequences were obtained from blood. The receptor chain draws on TRBV5-1 and TRBJ2-3; the D region possibly corresponds to TRBD2 (6 bases align). The nucleotide sequence reads as follows: TGCGCCAGCAGCTTGGATTCGGGACGGGGGGATACGCAGTATTTT. It encodes CASSLDSGRGDTQYF.